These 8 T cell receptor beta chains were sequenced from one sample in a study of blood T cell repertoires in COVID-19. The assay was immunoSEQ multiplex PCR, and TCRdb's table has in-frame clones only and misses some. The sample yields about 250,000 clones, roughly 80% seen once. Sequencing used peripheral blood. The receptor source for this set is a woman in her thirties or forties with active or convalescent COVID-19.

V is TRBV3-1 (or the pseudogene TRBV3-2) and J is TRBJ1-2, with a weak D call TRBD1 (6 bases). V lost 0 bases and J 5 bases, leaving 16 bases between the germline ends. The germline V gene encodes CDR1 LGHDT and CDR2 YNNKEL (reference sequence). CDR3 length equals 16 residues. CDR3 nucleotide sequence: TGTGCCAGCAGCCAAGATACCTTTGGGGGGGCTTATGGCTACACCTTC. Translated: CASSQDTFGGAYGYTF.

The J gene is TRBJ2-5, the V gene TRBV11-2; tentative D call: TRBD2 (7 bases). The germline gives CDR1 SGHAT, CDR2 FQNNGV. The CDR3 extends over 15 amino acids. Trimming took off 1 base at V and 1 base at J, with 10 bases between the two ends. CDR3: CASSLGAGAQETQYF. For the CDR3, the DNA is TGTGCCAGCAGCTTAGGGGCGGGGGCCCAAGAGACCCAGTACTTC.

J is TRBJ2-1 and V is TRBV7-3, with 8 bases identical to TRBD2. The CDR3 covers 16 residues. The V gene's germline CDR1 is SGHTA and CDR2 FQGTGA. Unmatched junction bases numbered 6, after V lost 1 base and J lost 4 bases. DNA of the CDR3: TGTGCCAGCAGCTTAAGTATGGCGGGGGGATACAATGAGCAGTTCTTC. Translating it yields CASSLSMAGGYNEQFF.

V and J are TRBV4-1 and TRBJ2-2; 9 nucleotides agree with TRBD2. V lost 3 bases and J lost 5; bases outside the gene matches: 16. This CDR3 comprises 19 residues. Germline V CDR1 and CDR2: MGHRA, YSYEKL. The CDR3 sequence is CASSQDRTRGGAWTGELFF. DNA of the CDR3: TGCGCCAGCAGCCAGGACCGGACTCGCGGGGGGGCTTGGACCGGGGAGCTGTTTTTT.

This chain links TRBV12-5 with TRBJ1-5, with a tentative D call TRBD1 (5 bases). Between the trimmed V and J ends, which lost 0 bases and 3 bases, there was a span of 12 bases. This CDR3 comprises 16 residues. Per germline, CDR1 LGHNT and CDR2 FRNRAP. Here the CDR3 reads CASGLVLDSFNQPQHF. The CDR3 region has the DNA TGTGCTAGTGGTTTGGTACTCGACAGCTTCAATCAGCCCCAGCATTTT.

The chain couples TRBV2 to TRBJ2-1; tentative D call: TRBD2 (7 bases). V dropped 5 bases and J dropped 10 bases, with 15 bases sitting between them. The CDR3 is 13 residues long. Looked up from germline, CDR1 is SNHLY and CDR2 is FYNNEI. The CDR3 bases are TGTGCCAGCAGTCTGGCGGGGGACACCGAGCAGTTCTTC. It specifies CASSLAGDTEQFF.

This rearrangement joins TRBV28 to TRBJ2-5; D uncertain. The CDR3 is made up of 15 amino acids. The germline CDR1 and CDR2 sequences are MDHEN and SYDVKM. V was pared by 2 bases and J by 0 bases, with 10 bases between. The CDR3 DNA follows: TGTGCCAGCAGTTTAATGACATCGTACCAAGAGACCCAGTACTTC. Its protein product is CASSLMTSYQETQYF.

The CDR3 nucleotides are TGTGCCAGCAGTTACTCCGACAGGACTGAAGCTTTCTTT. Its translation: CASSYSDRTEAFF. J is TRBJ1-1 and V is TRBV6-5, with D maybe TRBD1 (6 bases). The CDR3 covers 13 residues. The germline V gene encodes CDR1 MNHEY and CDR2 SVGAGI. V was pared by 0 bases and J by 5 bases, with 7 bases between.